The TCR beta chain described here comes from a study of blood T cell repertoires in COVID-19. V was pared by 4 bases and J by 6 bases, with 12 bases of the junction left unmatched. Germline CDR1 reads MGHRA; CDR2 reads YSYEKL. The CDR3 is 17 residues long. Only in-frame clones appear in the TCRdb table, and some are missing; sequencing was by immunoSEQ multiplex PCR. Of a few hundred thousand clones in the sample, around 89% were seen once. The chain links TRBV4-1 to TRBJ2-1; TRBD2 matches 10 bases. Input material: PBMCs or T cells enriched from blood (not recorded which). This sequence was found in a woman aged 40 to 50 who had recovered from COVID-19. CDR3 protein: CASSPMHLAGAGNEQFF. In DNA, the CDR3 is TGCGCCAGCAGCCCAATGCATCTAGCGGGAGCCGGCAATGAGCAGTTCTTC.